These 22 T cell receptor beta chains were sequenced from one sample in a study of T cells in Graves' hyperthyroidism and ophthalmopathy. What was amplified from RNA transcripts were TCR beta CDR3 regions. Researchers ran a first-round RT-PCR on the TCR CDR3 using the HTBI primer set. From the multiplex PCR reads, TCRdb called clonotypes with MiXCR, one entry per CDR3 protein. The profile shows fewer than 650,000 distinct CDR3 sequences, approximately 15% of them singletons. Sequencing used blood. These receptors all stem from a woman younger than 45 with Graves' hyperthyroidism that later progressed to Graves' ophthalmopathy.

This clonotype was observed many times. The rearrangement joins TRBV7-2 to TRBJ2-5; D remains ambiguous. Germline CDR1 reads SGHTA; CDR2 reads FQGNSA. The CDR3 is 13 residues long. The V end lost 4 bases, the J end lost 3 bases, and 9 bases lay between the germline ends. DNA for the CDR3: TGTGCCAGCAGCTCAGGAAGGGAAGAGACCCAGTACTTC. Protein product: CASSSGREETQYF.

The chain couples TRBV12-5 to TRBJ2-1, with 7 bases matching TRBD1. Germline V CDR1 and CDR2: LGHNT, FRNRAP. With 0 bases clipped from V and 4 bases from J, the junction kept 6 bases outside the gene matches. The CDR3 has 16 residues. CDR3 nucleotide sequence: TGTGCTAGTGGTTTGGTTCTCGGACAGGAGTACAATGAGCAGTTCTTC. It translates to CASGLVLGQEYNEQFF. Filled out from reference TRBV12-5 and TRBJ2-1, the complete variable domain reads DARVTQTPRHKVTEMGQEVTMRCQPILGHNTVFWYRQTMMQGLELLAYFRNRAPLDDSGMPKDRFSAEMPDATLATLKIQPSEPRDSAVYFCASGLVLGQEYNEQFFGPGTRLTVL.

This clonotype was seen a few times. V gene TRBV5-6 combines with J gene TRBJ2-3; 8 nucleotides agree with TRBD1. Trimming took 4 bases from V and 3 from J; bases not matched to a gene: 16. This CDR3 is built from 18 residues. Per germline, CDR1 SGHDT and CDR2 YYEEEE. The CDR3, as DNA: TGTGCCAGCAGCATAATCGCGACAGGGGCCCCTGTGACAGATACGCAGTATTTT. Residues: CASSIIATGAPVTDTQYF. Based on the CDR3 plus reference TRBV5-6 and TRBJ2-3, the full variable domain is DAGVTQSPTHLIKTRGQQVTLRCSPKSGHDTVSWYQQALGQGPQFIFQYYEEEERQRGNFPDRFSGHQFPNYSSELNVNALLLGDSALYLCASSIIATGAPVTDTQYFGPGTRLTVL.

This clonotype was found many times. CDR3 sequence: CASSVGVANTGELFF. In DNA, the CDR3 is TGTGCCAGCAGTGTAGGGGTCGCGAACACCGGGGAGCTGTTTTTT. The V gene is TRBV2, the J gene TRBJ2-2; D perhaps matches TRBD1 (5 bases). The germline gives CDR1 SNHLY, CDR2 FYNNEI. Trimming stripped 4 bases from V and 0 bases from J, with 9 bases between. CDR3 length: 15 residues.

The chain employs TRBV20-1 and TRBJ2-7; tentative D call: TRBD1 (6 bases). This CDR3 spans 16 amino acids. Germline assignment: CDR1 DFQATT and CDR2 SNEGSKA (reference sequence). Between the trimmed V and J ends, which lost 3 bases and 4 bases, there was a span of 22 bases. This CDR3 reads CSASRPRGTSLYEQYF. CDR3 nucleotides: TGCAGTGCTAGCCGCCCTAGGGGGACATCCCTTTACGAGCAGTACTTC.

This clonotype showed up many times. The J gene is TRBJ1-1, the V gene TRBV28; unclear D gene. The CDR3 covers 11 residues. Trimming removed 7 bases from V and 7 bases from J, with 10 bases in between. CDR1 and CDR2 from the germline V gene are MDHEN and SYDVKM. The CDR3: CASTVYREAFF. Here the CDR3 DNA reads TGTGCCAGCACCGTATACCGTGAAGCTTTCTTT.

This clonotype was observed at least ten times. The V gene is TRBV6-2 or TRBV6-3, the J gene TRBJ2-5; either TRBD1 or TRBD2 may supply D (5 bases each). The length of the CDR3 is 13 residues. The V gene lost 8 bases and the J gene lost 5 bases, with 15 bases spanning the gap. CDR1 and CDR2 from the germline V gene are MNHEY and SVGEGT. This CDR3 reads CASHGDARETQYF. Here the CDR3 DNA reads TGTGCCAGCCACGGGGACGCCCGTGAGACCCAGTACTTC.

This clonotype was counted at least ten times. The rearrangement joins TRBV3-1 to TRBJ1-2, with a possible D match to TRBD1 (5 bases). Trimming shortened V by 0 bases and J by 4 bases, and 21 bases separated the two germline ends. The length of the CDR3 is 18 residues. Germline-derived CDR1 and CDR2 are LGHDT and YNNKEL (reference sequence). CDR3 sequence: CASSQDAGIIPSGYGYTF. CDR3 DNA: TGTGCCAGCAGCCAAGATGCAGGGATCATCCCTTCTGGCTATGGCTACACCTTC.

This clonotype occurred many times. The chain is built from TRBV12-3 or TRBV12-4 and TRBJ2-7, with TRBD1 matching over 8 bases. The CDR3 sequence is 16 residues long. Trimming cost V 10 bases and J 4 bases; bases outside gene matches: 18. CDR3 nucleotides: TGTGCCACAGCATCGGGGGACAGGCGAGGCTCTTACGAGCAGTACTTC. It yields the protein CATASGDRRGSYEQYF.

Notes on this clonotype: At one end the junction does not follow the germline gene, possibly because of a read error. The chain recombines TRBV3-1 with TRBJ2-3, with a possible D match to TRBD2 (5 bases). Germline-derived CDR1 and CDR2 are LGHDT and YNNKEL (reference sequence). The CDR3 sequence is 16 residues long. The CDR3: CASSHTRLEGTDTRYF. CDR3 bases: TGTGCCAGCAGCCACACTAGGCTCGAGGGCACAGATACGCGGTATTTT.

This clonotype was picked up many times. V and J are TRBV12-3 or TRBV12-4 and TRBJ2-7; D is ambiguous. This CDR3 has 14 residues. Trimming left V 2 bases short and J 3 bases short, with 11 bases between. CDR3 in DNA: TGTGCCAGCAGTTTATGGCTAGGTGACTACGAGCAGTACTTC. This translates into CASSLWLGDYEQYF.

This chain connects TRBV7-2 to TRBJ2-1, with D possibly being TRBD1 (5 bases). In germline, CDR1 is SGHTA, CDR2 FQGNSA. V gave up 1 base and J gave up 8 bases, with 15 bases separating them. The CDR3 is 15 amino acids. In DNA, the CDR3 is TGTGCCAGCAGCTTAGGGGGCAGGGCTCGGGATGAGCAGTTCTTC. Its translation: CASSLGGRARDEQFF.

This clonotype has a count of ten or more. This chain links TRBV6-5 with TRBJ2-1; 10 nucleotides align to TRBD2. The germline gives CDR1 MNHEY, CDR2 SVGAGI. The J segment lost 7 bases and the V segment lost 2 bases, leaving 2 bases of the junction unmatched. The CDR3 is 14 amino acids. The CDR3 DNA sequence: TGTGCCAGCAGTTACAGCGGGGGGGGGAATGAGCAGTTCTTC. Protein sequence: CASSYSGGGNEQFF.

This clonotype was counted many times. V gene TRBV20-1 combines with J gene TRBJ1-2; no clear D gene. Trimming took off 6 bases at V and 2 bases at J, with 13 bases between the two ends. The CDR3 length is 13 residues. The germline V gene encodes CDR1 DFQATT and CDR2 SNEGSKA (reference sequence). The CDR3 is CSATNPANYGYTF. The CDR3 region has the DNA TGCAGTGCCACTAATCCTGCGAACTATGGCTACACCTTC.

This clonotype was observed many times. The V gene is TRBV15, the J gene TRBJ1-5; possibly TRBD1 for D (6 bases). This CDR3 comprises 15 residues. CDR1 LNHNV and CDR2 YYDKDF come from the germline V gene (reference sequence). With 4 bases removed from V and 1 base from J, the gap between germline ends came to 11 bases. CDR3: CATSTGTSSNQPQHF. CDR3 DNA sequence: TGTGCCACCAGCACTGGGACATCCAGCAATCAGCCCCAGCATTTT.

As regards this clonotype: This may be a read error: a much more frequent sequence differs by one nucleotide. V usage is TRBV11-2 and J usage is TRBJ2-3; 9 nucleotides align to TRBD2. Germline V gives CDR1 SGHAT, CDR2 FQNNGV. CDR3 length: 18 amino acids. The V and J ends lost 5 bases and 3 bases, in that order; junction bases with no gene match: 15. CDR3 amino acids: CASSLISGLAGLTDTQYF. The CDR3 DNA reads as TGTGCCAGCAGCCTTATCTCGGGGCTAGCGGGATTAACAGATACGCAGTATTTT.

This clonotype was recorded many times. The V gene is TRBV12-3 or TRBV12-4, the J gene TRBJ2-7; 11 bases are a match to TRBD1. CDR3 length equals 16 residues. The trim removed 0 bases at V and 2 bases at J, leaving 3 bases unmatched. The CDR3 loop reads CASSLAGQGATYEQYF. In DNA form, the CDR3 reads TGTGCCAGCAGTTTAGCTGGACAGGGGGCCACCTACGAGCAGTACTTC.

As concerns this clonotype: Just one base apart from a much larger clone, this may be a read error. V gene TRBV6-1 combines with J gene TRBJ2-7; D assignment may be TRBD1 or TRBD2 (5 bases each). Trimming removed 6 bases from V and 5 bases from J, with 14 bases in between. Looked up from germline, CDR1 is MNHNS and CDR2 is SASEGT. The CDR3 extends over 13 amino acids. The CDR3 sequence is CASRFGAIDEQYF. CDR3 bases: TGTGCCAGCAGATTCGGGGCTATCGACGAGCAGTACTTC.

As to this clonotype: This may arise from a read error, as a much more abundant clone is one base away. This CDR3 is missing its conserved last phenylalanine or tryptophan, likely due to a read error. The V call is TRBV20-1, the J call TRBJ2-1; D call uncertain. V gave up 6 bases and J gave up 4 bases, with 22 bases separating them. The germline gives CDR1 DFQATT, CDR2 SNEGSKA (reference sequence). This CDR3 comprises 16 residues. The chain's CDR3 is CSAPTPGLTPYNEQFY. DNA for the CDR3: TGCAGTGCGCCAACCCCGGGCCTGACCCCGTACAATGAGCAGTTCTAC.

J is TRBJ1-4 and V is TRBV9, with a tentative D call TRBD1 (5 bases). CDR1 and CDR2 (germline): SGDLS, YYNGEE. The CDR3 sequence is 15 residues long. V lost 4 bases and J 6 bases, leaving 16 bases between the germline ends. The CDR3 DNA reads as TGTGCCAGCAGCTCCGGTGGGGGGGAAGATGAAAAACTGTTTTTT. It is translated as CASSSGGGEDEKLFF.

Only a few counts were recorded for this clonotype. A much larger clone is a single base away; this may be a read error. V usage is TRBV7-2 and J usage is TRBJ2-5, with no clear D. The germline V gene encodes CDR1 SGHTA and CDR2 FQGNSA. The CDR3 contains 14 residues. Trimming stripped 4 bases from V and 11 bases from J, with 20 bases between. The CDR3 sequence is CASSSNVVGPPQYF. CDR3 nucleotide sequence: TGTGCCAGCAGCTCTAACGTAGTGGGTCCCCCACAGTACTTC.

The table lists this clonotype with a few counts. One end of the junction fails to match germline, which may point to a read error. The CDR3 loop is CASSPFGQGEKLLF. The CDR3, as DNA: TGTGCCAGCTCACCATTCGGACAGGGTGAAAAACTGCTTTTT. The chain couples TRBV18 to TRBJ1-4; 8 bases align to TRBD1. Germline CDR1 KGHSH, CDR2 LQKENI. This CDR3 has 14 residues.